The 27 T cell receptor beta chains given below trace back to one sample, sequenced in a study of blood T cell repertoires in COVID-19. Profiling relied on immunoSEQ multiplex PCR, and the TCRdb table lists in-frame clones only, not all of them. The repertoire holds 100,000 to 150,000 clones, with 86% as singletons. Material: PBMCs or T cells enriched from blood (not recorded which). The source of these receptors is a woman between 45 and 65 years old who had recovered from COVID-19.

This chain joins TRBV7-9 and TRBJ1-5, with 7 bases that match TRBD1. There are 14 residues in the CDR3. V lost 5 bases, J lost 11 bases, and 12 bases stayed unmatched. Germline CDR1 SEHNR, CDR2 FQNEAQ (reference sequence). CDR3 loop: CASSASGQRLAQHF. The DNA for the CDR3 is TGTGCCAGCAGCGCCTCGGGACAGCGTTTAGCCCAGCATTTT. The variable domain in full, completed from reference TRBV7-9 and TRBJ1-5, reads DTGVSQNPRHKITKRGQNVTFRCDPISEHNRLYWYRQTLGQGPEFLTYFQNEAQLEKSRLLSDRFSAERPKGSFSTLEIQRTEQGDSAMYLCASSASGQRLAQHFGDGTRLSIL.

The chain joins TRBV19 to TRBJ1-3; TRBD1 matches at 8 bases. J gave up 0 bases and V 0 bases, and 4 bases lay outside the gene matches. This CDR3 comprises 17 residues. Germline V gene data show CDR1 as LNHDA and CDR2 as SQIVND (reference sequence). The CDR3 is CASSIEPQGDSGNTIYF. The CDR3 DNA is TGTGCCAGTAGTATAGAACCACAGGGGGACTCTGGAAACACCATATATTTT.

The rearrangement joins TRBV19 to TRBJ2-2, with D perhaps matching TRBD1 (6 bases). Germline values: CDR1 LNHDA, CDR2 SQIVND (reference sequence). V was cut by 7 bases and J by 6 bases, with 15 bases left in between. The CDR3 loop spans 14 amino acids. The CDR3 DNA is TGTGCCAGTACTACAGGGAGTTATTCCGGGGAGCTGTTTTTT. Its protein is CASTTGSYSGELFF.

J is TRBJ1-1 and V is TRBV5-1; D gene ambiguous. The CDR3 extends over 14 amino acids. The germline V gene encodes CDR1 SGHRS and CDR2 YFSETQ. Trimming shortened V by 4 bases and J by 0 bases, and 10 bases separated the two germline ends. Here the CDR3 reads CASSPSLMNTEAFF. In DNA, the CDR3 is TGCGCCAGCAGCCCGAGCCTAATGAACACTGAAGCTTTCTTT.

CDR3 loop: CASSLSSYEQYF. The CDR3 DNA is TGTGCCAGCAGCCTGAGCTCCTACGAGCAGTACTTC. The V gene is TRBV7-9, the J gene TRBJ2-7; no clear D gene. The CDR3 covers 12 residues. The V and J ends lost 5 bases and 0 bases respectively, with 5 bases between them. CDR1 and CDR2 from the germline V gene are SEHNR and FQNEAQ (reference sequence).

This chain uses TRBV12-3 or TRBV12-4 with TRBJ1-4; D is unclear. The germline V and J ends were trimmed by 6 bases and 5 bases, with 10 bases remaining between them. The CDR3 length is 13 residues. The DNA for the CDR3 is TGTGCCAGCAGCGACACAGTAAATGAAAAACTGTTTTTT. Its translation: CASSDTVNEKLFF.

This clone showed up just a few times. This same CDR3 is encoded by further DNA sequences in the sample. V and J are TRBV5-1 and TRBJ1-2; D possibly corresponds to TRBD1 (5 bases). V was cut by 0 bases and J by 3 bases, with 9 bases left in between. The CDR3 covers 14 residues. Looked up from germline, CDR1 is SGHRS and CDR2 is YFSETQ. The DNA for the CDR3 is TGCGCCAGCAGCTTGGGGGGCGCCGACTATGGCTACACCTTC. As protein: CASSLGGADYGYTF.

V usage is TRBV19 and J usage is TRBJ2-1; TRBD1 matches at 9 bases. The ends lost 6 bases at V and 1 base at J; junction bases unmatched: 4. This CDR3 region has 15 residues. Germline V gene sequence: CDR1 LNHDA, CDR2 SQIVND (reference sequence). This CDR3 reads CASRLGTGSYNEQFF. CDR3 coding DNA: TGTGCCAGTAGACTAGGGACAGGGTCCTACAATGAGCAGTTCTTC.

The rearrangement links TRBV5-6 to TRBJ2-7; 7 bases line up with TRBD2. Germline lookup yields CDR1 SGHDT and CDR2 YYEEEE. Unmatched junction bases numbered 9, after V lost 1 base and J lost 2 bases. The CDR3 has 16 amino acids. The CDR3 DNA reads as TGTGCCAGCAGCTTGACCCTAGCGGTCGAACCCTACGAGCAGTACTTC. Its translation: CASSLTLAVEPYEQYF.

This chain joins TRBV19 and TRBJ2-5, with 8 bases lining up with TRBD2. Germline values: CDR1 LNHDA, CDR2 SQIVND (reference sequence). V lost 4 bases and J lost 1; bases outside the gene matches: 11. The CDR3 contains 17 residues. CDR3 amino acids: CASSNVKGAGVQETQYF. The CDR3 DNA follows: TGTGCCAGTAGTAACGTTAAGGGAGCGGGGGTCCAAGAGACCCAGTACTTC.

This clone was observed a handful of times. This chain joins TRBV3-1 (or the pseudogene TRBV3-2) and TRBJ2-2, with D maybe TRBD1 (6 bases). The CDR3 extends over 15 amino acids. Germline V gene data show CDR1 as LGHDT and CDR2 as YNNKEL (reference sequence). V was pared by 1 base and J by 1 base, with 7 bases between. The CDR3 region is CASSQGTVNTGELFF. The DNA of the CDR3 is TGTGCCAGCAGCCAAGGGACAGTGAACACCGGGGAGCTGTTTTTT.

The chain recombines TRBV2 with TRBJ1-1; 9 bases are a match to TRBD1. There are 14 residues in the CDR3. The germline CDR1 and CDR2 sequences are SNHLY and FYNNEI. V shed 7 bases, J shed 0 bases, and the junction held 3 bases outside the gene matches. CDR3 DNA: TGTGCCAGCACTGGGACAGGGATGAACACTGAAGCTTTCTTT. The encoded protein is CASTGTGMNTEAFF.

This rearrangement joins TRBV7-2 to TRBJ2-3; tentative D call: TRBD2 (6 bases). The CDR3 spans 14 residues. Deletions cut 4 bases from V and 6 bases from J, with 14 bases between. CDR1 is SGHTA and CDR2 is FQGNSA in the germline V gene. DNA for the CDR3: TGTGCCAGCAGCTCCCCGGGGAGGCCCGATACGCAGTATTTT. Protein: CASSSPGRPDTQYF.

J is TRBJ1-2 and V is TRBV5-4; D is undetermined. Trimming took off 0 bases at V and 0 bases at J, with 12 bases between the two ends. Germline CDR1 reads SGHNT; CDR2 reads YYREEE (reference sequence). The CDR3 covers 16 residues. The CDR3 region has the DNA TGTGCCAGCAGCTTGGGAGTCCTGCCGGCTAACTATGGCTACACCTTC. Encoded protein: CASSLGVLPANYGYTF.

The rearrangement links TRBV27 to TRBJ1-1; D gene uncertain. Germline lookup yields CDR1 MNHEY and CDR2 SMNVEV (reference sequence). The CDR3 loop spans 13 amino acids. The CDR3 reads CASAGRYLTEAFF. CDR3 bases: TGTGCGAGCGCGGGCAGGTATCTGACTGAAGCTTTCTTT.

This rearrangement joins TRBV7-2 to TRBJ1-5, with D possibly TRBD1 on 5 matching bases. The CDR3 loop spans 13 amino acids. Germline V CDR1 and CDR2: SGHTA, FQGNSA. V was shortened by 6 bases and J by 4 bases, with 10 bases between the two germline ends. In DNA, the CDR3 is TGTGCCAGCAGAGAACAGGCGAATCAGCCCCAGCATTTT. As protein: CASREQANQPQHF.

This chain uses TRBV4-1 with TRBJ2-7; 9 nucleotides match TRBD2. The CDR3 sequence is 16 residues long. Germline CDR1 reads MGHRA; CDR2 reads YSYEKL. After removal of 1 base from V and 7 bases from J, the junction contained 11 bases not matched to a gene. The chain's CDR3 is CASSQGFAGGPEEQYF. The CDR3 coding sequence is TGCGCCAGCAGCCAAGGGTTCGCGGGGGGGCCGGAGGAGCAGTACTTC.

V is TRBV19 and J is TRBJ2-1; unclear D gene. The CDR3 length is 14 residues. The ends were cut back, 3 bases at V and 0 bases at J, with 6 bases in the middle. CDR1 is LNHDA, CDR2 SQIVND, per germline (reference sequence). The CDR3 here is CASSISSSYNEQFF. In DNA form, the CDR3 reads TGTGCCAGTAGTATTAGTAGCTCCTACAATGAGCAGTTCTTC.

The J gene is TRBJ1-2, the V gene TRBV3-1 (or the pseudogene TRBV3-2), with 8 nucleotides matching TRBD1. CDR3 length equals 14 residues. The germline CDR1 and CDR2 sequences are LGHDT and YNNKEL (reference sequence). J was trimmed by 7 bases and V by 6 bases; bases with no gene match: 10. This CDR3 reads CASSHSGQGSGYTF. The CDR3 region has the DNA TGTGCCAGCAGTCACTCCGGACAGGGCTCTGGCTACACCTTC.

This clone was counted between two and nine times. The rearrangement uses TRBV2 and TRBJ1-2; D not resolved. V was pared by 3 bases and J by 2 bases, with 7 bases between. The germline V gene has CDR1 SNHLY and CDR2 FYNNEI. The CDR3 has 13 residues. The CDR3 spells CASSDEGNYGYTF. CDR3 DNA: TGTGCCAGCAGTGATGAGGGAAACTATGGCTACACCTTC.

V is TRBV7-9 and J is TRBJ1-2; D uncertain. The germline V gene encodes CDR1 SEHNR and CDR2 FQNEAQ (reference sequence). The ends were cut back, 4 bases at V and 4 bases at J, with 22 bases in the middle. This CDR3 is 17 amino acids long. The DNA of the CDR3 is TGTGCCAGCAGCTCCGGATACGAACATACTAAAATCTATGGCTACACCTTC. This gives the protein CASSSGYEHTKIYGYTF.

The chain links TRBV29-1 to TRBJ2-3; the D is unclear. The germline V gene has CDR1 SQVTM and CDR2 ANQGSEA. V lost 3 bases, J lost 1 base, and 14 bases lay in between. CDR3 length: 15 residues. CDR3 region: CSVETWARGTDTQYF. For the CDR3, the DNA is TGCAGCGTTGAGACCTGGGCGCGCGGCACAGATACGCAGTATTTT.

The rearrangement uses TRBV5-1 and TRBJ2-2, with TRBD1 matching over 8 bases. Germline-derived CDR1 and CDR2 are SGHRS and YFSETQ. With 4 bases clipped from V and 3 bases from J, the junction kept 5 bases outside the gene matches. This CDR3 has 15 amino acids. The CDR3: CASSQKQGDTGELFF. The CDR3, as DNA: TGCGCCAGCAGCCAAAAACAGGGGGACACCGGGGAGCTGTTTTTT. Full variable domain (outside the CDR3, taken from reference TRBV5-1 and TRBJ2-2): KAGVTQTPRYLIKTRGQQVTLSCSPISGHRSVSWYQQTPGQGLQFLFEYFSETQRNKGNFPGRFSGRQFSNSRSEMNVSTLELGDSALYLCASSQKQGDTGELFFGEGSRLTVL.

V usage is TRBV18 and J usage is TRBJ1-1; TRBD1 matches at 12 bases. In germline, CDR1 is KGHSH, CDR2 LQKENI. V shed 4 bases and J 3 bases; nucleotides not matched to a gene: 6. The CDR3 totals 16 residues. The CDR3 nucleotides are TGTGCCAGCTCACGAGGGACAGGGGGCTTGGACACTGAAGCTTTCTTT. Translation: CASSRGTGGLDTEAFF.

The chain is built from TRBV7-2 and TRBJ1-1; D might be TRBD1 (5 bases). CDR1 and CDR2 from the germline V gene are SGHTA and FQGNSA. The length of the CDR3 is 13 residues. V lost 5 bases and J 1 base, leaving 8 bases between the germline ends. This chain's CDR3 is CASSTQENTEAFF. The CDR3, as DNA: TGTGCCAGCAGCACACAGGAGAACACTGAAGCTTTCTTT.

With respect to this clone: The sample holds other DNA sequences that translate to the same CDR3. The rearrangement uses TRBV5-1 and TRBJ2-7; 8 bases map to TRBD1. The CDR3 length is 13 residues. The germline gives CDR1 SGHRS, CDR2 YFSETQ. J was trimmed by 3 bases and V by 4 bases; bases with no gene match: 3. The CDR3 reads CASSGGTGYEQYF. In nucleotides, the CDR3 is TGCGCCAGCAGCGGGGGGACAGGCTACGAGCAGTACTTC.

The V and J genes are TRBV6-2 or TRBV6-3 and TRBJ1-1, with 8 bases aligning to TRBD1. The CDR3 is made up of 17 amino acids. CDR1 and CDR2 from the germline V gene are MNHEY and SVGEGT. Trimming removed 5 bases from V and 3 bases from J; junction bases left unmatched: 14. Written as DNA, the CDR3 is TGTGCCAGCAGTAGACAGGGGTTGTATAAGTCGGACACTGAAGCTTTCTTT. Protein sequence: CASSRQGLYKSDTEAFF.